This entry features one T cell receptor beta chain sequence. Trimming took 2 bases from V and 7 from J; bases not matched to a gene: 11. Germline CDR1 is MNHEY and CDR2 is SVGAGI. There are 16 residues in the CDR3. This specimen comes from a study of blood T cell repertoires in COVID-19. Data came from immunoSEQ multiplex PCR; TCRdb stores just in-frame clones and leaves some out. The table includes 130,000 to 150,000 clones, 75% to 90% detected once. The TCR sequence derives from a woman aged 60-75 years with COVID-19, enrolled during active disease. The chain is built from TRBV6-5 and TRBJ2-1; 7 bases are a match to TRBD2. What was sequenced was peripheral blood. The CDR3 sequence is CASSYAGAPGRNEQFF. The DNA of the CDR3 is TGTGCCAGCAGTTACGCTGGGGCCCCCGGGAGGAATGAGCAGTTCTTC.